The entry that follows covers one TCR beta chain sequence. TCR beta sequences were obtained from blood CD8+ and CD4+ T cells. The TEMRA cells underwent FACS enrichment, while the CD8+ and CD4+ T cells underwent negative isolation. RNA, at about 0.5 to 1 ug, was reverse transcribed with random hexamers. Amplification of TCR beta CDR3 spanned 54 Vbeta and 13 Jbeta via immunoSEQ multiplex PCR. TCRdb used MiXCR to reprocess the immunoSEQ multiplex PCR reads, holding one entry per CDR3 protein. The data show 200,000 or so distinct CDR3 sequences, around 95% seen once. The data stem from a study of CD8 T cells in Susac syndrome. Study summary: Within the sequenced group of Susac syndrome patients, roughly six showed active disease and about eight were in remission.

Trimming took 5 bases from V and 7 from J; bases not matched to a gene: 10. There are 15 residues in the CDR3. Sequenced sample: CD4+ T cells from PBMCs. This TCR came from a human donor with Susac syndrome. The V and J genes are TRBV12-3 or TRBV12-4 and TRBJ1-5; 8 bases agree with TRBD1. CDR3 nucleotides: TGTGCCAGCAGTCCCTTTGACAGGGGTCAACAGCCCCAGCATTTT. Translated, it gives CASSPFDRGQQPQHF.